This note documents a single T cell receptor beta chain sequence. Its antigen is unidentified. An approximately 120-subject validation cohort, separate from the 666-subject first cohort, supplied the donors. The table came from immunoSEQ multiplex PCR; TCRdb's copy has only in-frame clones and leaves some out. The table includes roughly 280,000 clones, 65% to 90% detected once. The data were obtained in a study of cytomegalovirus exposure and HLA in healthy donors. Notes on the study in general: Accounts indicate the classifier identified cytomegalovirus status with strong specificity and sensitivity. TCR clusters originating in the first cohort tended to co-occur in the 100 to 150 validation repertoires, according to a later analysis. Three CMV-associated chains were confirmed in vitro to be specific for CMV antigens.

Germline loops: CDR1 MNHNS, CDR2 SASEGT. The ends were cut back, 0 bases at V and 0 bases at J, with 10 bases in the middle. The CDR3 has 16 amino acids. The V call is TRBV6-1, the J call TRBJ2-3, with D maybe TRBD1 (6 bases). Source material: PBMCs. This receptor was taken from a woman aged 18 to 35 in good health and CMV-seronegative. CDR3 nucleotides: TGTGCCAGCAGTGAAGCTCCGGGACACAGCACAGATACGCAGTATTTT. Protein product: CASSEAPGHSTDTQYF.